What follows are 21 T cell receptor beta chains derived from one specimen sequenced in a study of T cells in Graves' hyperthyroidism and ophthalmopathy. There were TCR beta CDR3 regions amplified from RNA transcripts. When the TCR CDR3 underwent first-round RT-PCR, the HTBI primer set was used. A single record per CDR3 protein comes from TCRdb applying MiXCR to the multiplex PCR reads. This table has a few hundred thousand distinct CDR3 sequences, 15% appearing once. The sample taken for sequencing was blood. The receptors originated from a woman in her 30s with Graves' hyperthyroidism.

This clonotype was recorded once. The V call is TRBV10-3, the J call TRBJ2-1, with TRBD2 matching 8 bases. Losses at the gene ends were 0 bases for V and 7 bases for J; bases not matched to a gene: 14. The CDR3 runs 18 residues. From germline, CDR1 is ENHRY and CDR2 SYGVKD. CDR3 loop: CAISESKPAGAGGNEQFF. In DNA form, the CDR3 reads TGTGCCATCAGTGAGTCGAAGCCAGCGGGGGCTGGTGGGAATGAGCAGTTCTTC.

Remarks on this clonotype: A read error may be the cause here, since a much bigger clone is one base away. The genes are TRBV20-1 and TRBJ2-1; tentative D call: TRBD2 (6 bases). With 6 bases removed from V and 8 bases from J, the gap between germline ends came to 14 bases. Germline V gene sequence: CDR1 DFQATT, CDR2 SNEGSKA (reference sequence). The CDR3 runs 12 residues. CDR3 bases: TGCAGTGCCGCGCTAGGGAGGTATGAGCAGTTCTTC. It yields the protein CSAALGRYEQFF.

This clonotype was recorded a few times. This chain links TRBV4-2 with TRBJ2-1, with 12 nucleotides matching TRBD2. This CDR3 comprises 18 residues. CDR1 is LGHNA, CDR2 YNFKEQ, per germline. With V trimmed by 0 bases and J by 6 bases, 9 bases remained unmatched. CDR3 in amino acids: CASSQDKTSGRVGNEQFF. The DNA of the CDR3 is TGTGCCAGCAGCCAAGATAAGACTAGCGGGAGAGTGGGCAATGAGCAGTTCTTC.

Many counts were recorded for this clonotype. This sequence joins TRBV28 and TRBJ1-5; D unresolved. CDR1 is MDHEN, CDR2 SYDVKM, per germline. The V and J ends lost 5 bases and 1 base respectively, with 3 bases between them. This CDR3 is built from 12 residues. The CDR3, as DNA: TGTGCCAGCAGTGCCAGCAATCAGCCCCAGCATTTT. Protein sequence: CASSASNQPQHF. The variable domain in full, completed from reference TRBV28 and TRBJ1-5, reads DVKVTQSSRYLVKRTGEKVFLECVQDMDHENMFWYRQDPGLGLRLIYFSYDVKMKEKGDIPEGYSVSREKKERFSLILESASTNQTSMYLCASSASNQPQHFGDGTRLSIL.

This clonotype was observed at least ten times. The chain has TRBV27 and TRBJ2-7; 11 bases map to TRBD2. Trimming took 6 bases from V and 2 from J; bases not matched to a gene: 6. Germline V gene lookup returns CDR1 MNHEY and CDR2 SMNVEV (reference sequence). CDR3 length: 15 amino acids. The CDR3 region is CASSTSGRGAYEQYF. DNA of the CDR3: TGTGCCAGCAGCACTAGCGGGAGAGGGGCCTACGAGCAGTACTTC.

This sequence joins TRBV4-2 and TRBJ2-3; TRBD2 agrees at 9 bases. Germline V CDR1 and CDR2: LGHNA, YNFKEQ. This CDR3 contains 19 residues. V was pared by 0 bases and J by 2 bases, with 12 bases of the junction left unmatched. This chain's CDR3 is CASSQDRRLSGSVTDTQYF. Here the CDR3 DNA reads TGTGCCAGCAGCCAAGATAGGAGGCTTAGCGGGAGTGTCACAGATACGCAGTATTTT.

As for this clonotype: Just one base apart from a much larger clone, this may be a read error. This chain connects TRBV30 to TRBJ2-7, with D possibly being TRBD1 or TRBD2 (6 bases each). Germline CDR1 GTSNPN, CDR2 SVGIG (reference sequence). The CDR3 extends over 13 amino acids. CDR3 in DNA: TGTGCCTTGAGTCCCCTAAGGGGGGCCGAGCAGTACTTC. This gives the protein CALSPLRGAEQYF.

This clonotype occurred a few times. The V gene is TRBV28, the J gene TRBJ1-2; no reliable D call. V lost 2 bases and J 6 bases, leaving 7 bases between the germline ends. From germline, CDR1 is MDHEN and CDR2 SYDVKM. CDR3 size: 12 residues. CDR3: CASSLVRNGYTF. In DNA form, the CDR3 reads TGTGCCAGCAGTTTAGTTAGGAATGGCTACACCTTC.

As for this clonotype: Given a much more abundant clone one base away, this may be a read error. This chain links TRBV2 with TRBJ2-3; TRBD2 matches at 11 bases. V shed 5 bases, J shed 0 bases, and the junction held 1 base outside the gene matches. Germline CDR1 reads SNHLY; CDR2 reads FYNNEI. CDR3 length equals 15 residues. The CDR3 reads CASSRLAGSTDTQYF. The CDR3 DNA is TGTGCCAGCAGTCGACTAGCGGGAAGCACAGATACGCAGTATTTT.

The chain has TRBV9 and TRBJ2-7, with D possibly matching TRBD1 (5 bases). The V gene lost 4 bases and the J gene lost 0 bases, with 17 bases spanning the gap. The CDR3 runs 16 residues. Germline CDR1 SGDLS, CDR2 YYNGEE. Here the CDR3 reads CASSPAGSLSSYEQYF. Here the CDR3 DNA reads TGTGCCAGCAGCCCAGCAGGGTCTCTAAGCTCCTACGAGCAGTACTTC.

This clonotype occurred many times. The V call is TRBV27, the J call TRBJ2-7, with D possibly TRBD2 on 5 matching bases. The V and J ends lost 5 bases and 0 bases respectively, with 14 bases between them. This CDR3 is built from 15 residues. Germline CDR1 is MNHEY and CDR2 is SMNVEV (reference sequence). In DNA, the CDR3 is TGTGCCAGCAGTCCACGAGAGGGATCCTCCTACGAGCAGTACTTC. It encodes CASSPREGSSYEQYF.

This clonotype was seen more than once but under ten times. J is TRBJ2-7 and V is TRBV27; 11 bases line up with TRBD2. The CDR3 is made up of 17 amino acids. CDR1 is MNHEY and CDR2 is SMNVEV in the germline V gene (reference sequence). J lost 9 bases, V lost 5 bases, and 18 bases had no gene match. The CDR3 sequence: CASSPSGTSGVKAGQYF. The CDR3 DNA follows: TGTGCCAGCAGTCCTTCCGGGACTAGCGGAGTCAAGGCAGGGCAGTACTTC.

The chain couples TRBV4-1 to TRBJ2-1; D unclear. The germline CDR1 and CDR2 sequences are MGHRA and YSYEKL. The CDR3 is 16 amino acids. V gave up 3 bases and J gave up 9 bases, with 21 bases separating them. Here the CDR3 reads CASSHPKTARWSEQFF. In DNA, the CDR3 is TGCGCCAGCAGCCACCCCAAGACTGCCCGATGGAGTGAGCAGTTCTTC.

The chain is built from TRBV18 and TRBJ2-2, with 7 bases lining up with TRBD1. The length of the CDR3 is 17 residues. Germline loops: CDR1 KGHSH, CDR2 LQKENI. The J segment lost 0 bases and the V segment lost 5 bases, leaving 9 bases of the junction unmatched. For the CDR3, the DNA is TGTGCCAGCTCAAGGGACAGTCCAGTCGCGAACACCGGGGAGCTGTTTTTT. Protein product: CASSRDSPVANTGELFF.

This clonotype was picked up many times. The chain uses TRBV28 and TRBJ1-4, with D perhaps matching TRBD1 (5 bases). Germline loops: CDR1 MDHEN, CDR2 SYDVKM. V was pared by 5 bases and J by 3 bases, with 10 bases between. This CDR3 has 14 residues. Here the CDR3 DNA reads TGTGCCAGCAGTCCTGGGGGACCTAATGAAAAACTGTTTTTT. Translation gives CASSPGGPNEKLFF.

CDR3 region: CACSGPYNYNSPLHF. The CDR3 DNA reads as TGTGCCTGTTCGGGGCCCTATAATTATAATTCACCCCTCCACTTT. The J gene is TRBJ1-6, the V gene TRBV30, with TRBD1 as a possible D gene (5 bases). Trimming left V 6 bases short and J 4 bases short, with 16 bases between. CDR3 size: 15 residues. The V gene's germline CDR1 is GTSNPN and CDR2 SVGIG (reference sequence).

This clonotype has only a few counts. This chain connects TRBV5-1 to TRBJ2-3, with 9 bases lining up with TRBD1. CDR1 and CDR2 from the germline V gene are SGHRS and YFSETQ. The CDR3 is 17 residues long. V trimming: 0 bases; J trimming: 1 base; junction bases outside the gene matches: 6. The CDR3 here is CASSLGARTGGTDTQYF. CDR3 DNA sequence: TGCGCCAGCAGCTTGGGGGCAAGGACAGGGGGCACAGATACGCAGTATTTT.

This clonotype showed up just a few times. The chain has TRBV6-5 and TRBJ2-1; 16 bases agree with TRBD2. With V trimmed by 0 bases and J by 10 bases, 3 bases remained unmatched. Germline lookup yields CDR1 MNHEY and CDR2 SVGAGI. The CDR3 is 16 amino acids. The CDR3 is CASSYSGTSGRAEQFF. Written as DNA, the CDR3 is TGTGCCAGCAGTTACTCGGGGACTAGCGGGAGGGCCGAGCAGTTCTTC.

In its sample, this clonotype was seen many times. The V call is TRBV11-1, the J call TRBJ2-3; 10 nucleotides line up with TRBD2. CDR3 length equals 15 residues. With V trimmed by 3 bases and J by 5 bases, 5 bases remained unmatched. Germline V gene data show CDR1 as SGHAT and CDR2 as FQDESV (reference sequence). The CDR3, as DNA: TGTGCCAGCAGCTTCAGCGGGAGGGTGCAAGATACGCAGTATTTT. Its protein is CASSFSGRVQDTQYF.

This clonotype was detected many times. The chain couples TRBV3-1 to TRBJ2-7; 8 bases match TRBD1. Trimming took 3 bases from V and 5 from J; bases not matched to a gene: 6. The germline CDR1 and CDR2 sequences are LGHDT and YNNKEL (reference sequence). The CDR3 is 14 amino acids. CDR3 protein: CASSHSTGVNEQYF. The CDR3 DNA sequence: TGTGCCAGCAGCCACTCGACAGGGGTGAACGAGCAGTACTTC.

In its sample, this clonotype was seen a few times. The rearrangement links TRBV10-3 to TRBJ2-7; D remains ambiguous. Per the germline V gene, CDR1 is ENHRY and CDR2 is SYGVKD. V lost 0 bases, J lost 4 bases, and 7 bases lay in between. The CDR3 is 13 residues long. The CDR3 reads CAISESGLYEQYF. CDR3 nucleotides: TGTGCCATCAGTGAGTCCGGGTTGTACGAGCAGTACTTC.